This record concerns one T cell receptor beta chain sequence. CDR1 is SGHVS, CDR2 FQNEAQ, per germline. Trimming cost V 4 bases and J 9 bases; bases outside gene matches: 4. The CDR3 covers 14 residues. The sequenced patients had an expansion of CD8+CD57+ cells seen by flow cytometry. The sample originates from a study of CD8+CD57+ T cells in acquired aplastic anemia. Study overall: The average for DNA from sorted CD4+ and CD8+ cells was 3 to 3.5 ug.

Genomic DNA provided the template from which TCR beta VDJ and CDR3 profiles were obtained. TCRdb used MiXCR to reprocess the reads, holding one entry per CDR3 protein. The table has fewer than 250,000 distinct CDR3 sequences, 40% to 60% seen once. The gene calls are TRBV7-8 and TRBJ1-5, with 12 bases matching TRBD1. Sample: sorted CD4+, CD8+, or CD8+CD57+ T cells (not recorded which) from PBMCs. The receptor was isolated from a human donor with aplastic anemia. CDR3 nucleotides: TGTGCCAGCAGCTGGGACAGGGGGCCGATGCCCCAGCATTTT. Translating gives CASSWDRGPMPQHF.